This T cell receptor (beta chain) is drawn from a study of cytomegalovirus exposure and HLA in healthy donors (dated by TCRdb to the late 2010s). For the wider study: According to a later analysis, one platform produced both the roughly 130 validation repertoires and the roughly 650 repertoires of the first cohort. To predict cytomegalovirus infection status, the study brought together high-throughput TCR immunosequencing, statistical association of individual TCRs with disease status, and machine learning. The study aimed to test whether signatures of past pathogen exposure could be identified by cataloging public T cell receptors. Besides the first cohort of 550 to 750 subjects, a separate validation cohort made up of some 110 different subjects was used. Summary of the overall study and its limitations: Three of the identified cytomegalovirus-associated TCR beta chains were confirmed in vitro to be specific for cytomegalovirus antigens. The validation cohort had no HLA typing available for a later analysis, so co-occurrence within that cohort was assessed over all 130 or so repertoires. The study gave a list of under 200 TCR beta chains associated with cytomegalovirus. The authors suggested that the approach could potentially be extended to other disease states and immunological phenotypes. Most TCR sequences were seen in very few donors, while some public TCRs were found in many individuals. The classifier was reported to diagnose cytomegalovirus status with high specificity and sensitivity in both the original and validation cohorts. Subsequent analysis determined that TCRs grouped into clusters in the first cohort also showed a tendency toward co-occurrence across the roughly 120 validation repertoires, and 94% of cluster scores exceeded 0.

There are 16 amino acids in the CDR3, from cysteine to phenylalanine inclusive. Just the 48-base CDR3 DNA is kept, in frame starting at base 1. Deletion took 5 bases off V and 2 bases off J, with a span of 19 bases between the germline ends. The germline V gene encodes CDR1 SGHAT and CDR2 FQDESV (reference sequence). The donors belonged to the validation cohort of about 130 subjects, which was separate from the roughly 670-subject first cohort. Receptors were amplified or captured by the immunoSEQ multiplex PCR assay. In the source study's methods: To diagnose cytomegalovirus status from the catalog of TCR beta chain sequences, a statistical classification framework was built. Drawn from immuneACCESS, this table holds only the in-frame rearrangements with V and J called that TCRdb kept. Clones are partly lost; checked studies trace under half to an unresolved V gene and leave the rest unexplained. Clone size and V and J calls were adopted from that table, with D and trimming inferred from the DNA. The sample table shows around 130,000 clones, and more than 70% are seen once. The top ten clonotypes cover 2.1% of the sample.

With respect to this clone: Its antigen target is currently unknown. No much larger clone is present one base from it, and per-base qualities are unavailable.

The chain is made from TRBV11-1 and TRBJ2-7, and TRBD1 may be the D gene, going by 6 matching bases. This clonotype was sampled from a woman in her twenties or thirties in good health and CMV-seronegative. The sequenced sample consisted of PBMCs. The CDR3 protein is CASSENPGQKAYEQYF. Here is the DNA: TGTGCCAGCAGCGAGAATCCGGGACAAAAGGCCTACGAGCAGTACTTC.